This is a list of T cell receptor beta chains from one sample in a study of blood T cell repertoires in COVID-19. This table comes from immunoSEQ multiplex PCR, and its TCRdb copy is limited to in-frame clones, with some not included. The sample lists 150,000 to 200,000 clones, 80% to 90% seen once, with approximately 14% in the top ten. The sequenced sample consisted of PBMCs or T cells enriched from blood (not recorded which). Receptor source: a man aged 50 to 59 who had recovered from COVID-19. The CDR3 runs from the conserved cysteine through the conserved F or W. A D gene is named only where the DNA matches it firmly. Only part of the rows carry a size: once, few, many, or a class if the clone is expanded.

clone_size	v_call	j_call	d_call	cdr3_aa	cdr3_nt
NA	TRBV11-3	TRBJ1-3	NA	CASSSLCTGPGNTIYF	TGTGCCAGCAGCAGCTTATGTACAGGGCCTGGAAACACCATATATTTT
NA	TRBV24-1	TRBJ1-1	NA	CATSARGSNTEAFF	TGTGCCACCAGTGCAAGGGGCAGTAACACTGAAGCTTTCTTT
NA	TRBV2	TRBJ2-2	NA	CASSPGQNTGELFF	TGTGCCAGCAGTCCCGGACAGAACACCGGGGAGCTGTTTTTT
NA	TRBV7-9	TRBJ1-1	NA	CASSSKPRVEAFF	TGTGCCAGCAGCTCTAAGCCGAGGGTGGAAGCTTTCTTT
NA	TRBV6-5	TRBJ2-7	NA	CASSNYEQYF	TGTGCCAGCAGCAACTACGAGCAGTACTTC
once	TRBV19	TRBJ1-2	TRBD1	CASSNAPGNRGFGYTF	TGTGCCAGTAGTAATGCCCCCGGGAACAGGGGGTTTGGCTACACCTTC
NA	TRBV20-1	TRBJ2-3	TRBD2	CSAPAGGAQYF	TGCAGTGCTCCAGCGGGAGGGGCGCAGTATTTT
NA	TRBV18	TRBJ2-2	NA	CASSPLDYLSGELFF	TGTGCCAGCTCACCACTGGACTATTTATCCGGGGAGCTGTTTTTT
NA	TRBV7-2	TRBJ1-1	NA	CASSSTGTGAAFF	TGTGCCAGCAGCTCAACAGGGACCGGAGCGGCTTTCTTT
NA	TRBV5-1	TRBJ2-3	TRBD2	CASSFLAGASTDTQYF	TGCGCCAGCAGCTTCCTAGCGGGGGCTAGCACAGATACGCAGTATTTT
NA	TRBV10-3	TRBJ1-1	NA	CAISEEGVKNTEAFF	TGTGCCATCAGTGAGGAGGGGGTCAAGAACACTGAAGCTTTCTTT
once	TRBV6-1	TRBJ1-5	NA	CASSDQASLGPQHF	TGTGCCAGCAGTGATCAGGCAAGCCTGGGGCCCCAGCATTTT
NA	TRBV7-9	TRBJ1-4	NA	CASSLRLNEKLFF	TGTGCCAGCAGCCTTCGACTGAATGAAAAACTGTTTTTT
NA	TRBV3-1/TRBV3-2	TRBJ2-2	TRBD2	CATRAGGPGELFF	TGTGCCACAAGAGCGGGGGGGCCCGGGGAGCTGTTTTTT
NA	TRBV18	TRBJ2-3	TRBD2	CASSPPSGGAWDTQYF	TGTGCCAGCTCACCACCTAGCGGGGGGGCATGGGATACGCAGTATTTT
NA	TRBV7-9	TRBJ2-3	TRBD2	CASSSGIGGALGTDTQYF	TGTGCCAGCAGCTCAGGCATCGGGGGGGCATTGGGCACAGATACGCAGTATTTT
NA	TRBV3-1/TRBV3-2	TRBJ2-3	TRBD2	CASSQLFRIAGGELDTQYF	TGTGCCAGCAGCCAGTTGTTCCGTATAGCGGGGGGGGAGCTTGATACGCAGTATTTT
NA	TRBV28	TRBJ1-1	NA	CASSRNHRSTEAFF	TGTGCCAGCAGCCGCAACCACAGATCCACTGAAGCTTTCTTT
NA	TRBV2	TRBJ1-2	NA	CASRPDRAGGYTF	TGTGCCAGCAGGCCGGACCGCGCGGGGGGCTACACCTTC
NA	TRBV29-1	TRBJ1-5	TRBD1	CSVAAGTDSNQPQHF	TGCAGCGTCGCAGCCGGGACAGATAGCAATCAGCCCCAGCATTTT
NA	TRBV30	TRBJ2-1	TRBD2	CAYSGGAYEQFF	TGTGCCTACAGCGGGGGGGCATATGAGCAGTTCTTC
NA	TRBV19	TRBJ1-1	NA	CASSISGPKATEAFF	TGTGCCAGTAGTATTTCGGGTCCCAAGGCGACTGAAGCTTTCTTT
once	TRBV24-1	TRBJ1-5	NA	CATSDHVPRGSYQPQHF	TGTGCCACCAGTGATCATGTTCCACGGGGGTCTTATCAGCCCCAGCATTTT
once	TRBV9	TRBJ1-1	NA	CASSVVPDMNTEAFF	TGTGCCAGCAGCGTAGTTCCGGACATGAACACTGAAGCTTTCTTT
NA	TRBV29-1	TRBJ2-6	NA	CSVEAPPERRSSGANVLTF	TGCAGCGTTGAAGCCCCCCCTGAGCGGCGGAGCTCTGGGGCCAACGTCCTGACTTTC
NA	TRBV5-8	TRBJ1-1	NA	CASSKMNRFRGYDPSEAFF	TGTGCCAGCAGCAAGATGAACAGATTTAGGGGTTATGATCCGTCTGAAGCTTTCTTT
NA	TRBV5-5	TRBJ1-5	NA	CASLPLASSNQPQHF	TGTGCCAGTCTCCCTCTAGCGAGTAGCAATCAGCCCCAGCATTTT
NA	TRBV19	TRBJ1-1	TRBD1	CASSAPGQATGTEAFF	TGTGCCAGTAGTGCCCCGGGACAGGCCACGGGCACTGAAGCTTTCTTT
NA	TRBV19	TRBJ2-3	NA	CASSNQGSDTQYF	TGTGCCAGTAGTAATCAGGGGTCAGATACGCAGTATTTT
NA	TRBV7-6	TRBJ2-5	TRBD1	CASSEERQGAGETQYF	TGTGCCAGCAGCGAGGAAAGACAGGGGGCCGGGGAGACCCAGTACTTC
NA	TRBV5-6	TRBJ2-1	NA	CASSGLGRNNEQFF	TGTGCCAGCAGCGGACTGGGTCGAAACAATGAGCAGTTCTTC
NA	TRBV15	TRBJ1-5	NA	CATSPDRLNQPQHF	TGTGCCACCAGCCCCGACAGACTCAATCAGCCCCAGCATTTT
NA	TRBV7-2	TRBJ2-3	TRBD2	CASSFTSGGADTQYF	TGTGCCAGCAGCTTTACTAGCGGGGGGGCCGATACGCAGTATTTT
NA	TRBV19	TRBJ1-5	NA	CAGGWGEGQPQHF	TGTGCCGGAGGTTGGGGGGAGGGCCAGCCCCAGCATTTT
NA	TRBV7-2	TRBJ2-2	TRBD1	CASSFAIQGVGGELFF	TGTGCCAGCAGCTTCGCGATACAGGGGGTTGGCGGGGAGCTGTTTTTT
NA	TRBV4-2	TRBJ1-1	TRBD1	CASSHRTGLTEAFF	TGTGCCAGCAGCCACCGGACAGGGCTCACTGAAGCTTTCTTT
NA	TRBV7-3	TRBJ2-3	NA	CASSSAPRGGLHTQYF	TGTGCCAGCAGCTCCGCCCCTAGGGGGGGGCTTCATACGCAGTATTTT
NA	TRBV9	TRBJ2-2	TRBD1	CASSHRPGQGLVGELFF	TGTGCCAGCAGCCACCGGCCGGGACAGGGGCTGGTCGGGGAGCTGTTTTTT
NA	TRBV5-1	TRBJ2-7	NA	CASSLGQGFSHEQYF	TGCGCCAGCAGCTTGGGGCAGGGGTTTTCCCACGAGCAGTACTTC
NA	TRBV19	TRBJ2-7	NA	CASRQSGYSYEQYF	TGTGCCAGCAGGCAGTCGGGGTACTCCTACGAGCAGTACTTC
NA	TRBV7-6	TRBJ1-1	TRBD1	CASRLSTGATEAFF	TGTGCCAGCAGACTTTCCACAGGGGCCACTGAAGCTTTCTTT
NA	TRBV11-2	TRBJ2-7	NA	CASSATSGEQYF	TGTGCCAGCAGCGCAACCTCGGGGGAGCAGTACTTC
once	TRBV6-2/TRBV6-3	TRBJ1-3	NA	CASSYIASGNTIYF	TGTGCCAGCAGTTACATAGCCTCTGGAAACACCATATATTTT
NA	TRBV5-1	TRBJ2-7	NA	CASKSRVSDSSYEQYF	TGCGCCAGCAAGAGTCGCGTGAGTGACAGCTCCTACGAGCAGTACTTC
few	TRBV15	TRBJ2-1	TRBD2	CATIGRRGGLNEQFF	TGTGCCACCATCGGGCGACGGGGGGGCCTTAATGAGCAGTTCTTC
NA	TRBV18	TRBJ1-5	TRBD1	CASSEQGHSNQPQHF	TGTGCCAGCTCAGAACAGGGGCATAGCAATCAGCCCCAGCATTTT
NA	TRBV2	TRBJ2-7	NA	CASSEGHSSYEQYF	TGTGCCAGCAGCGAGGGACACAGCTCCTACGAGCAGTACTTC
once	TRBV27	TRBJ1-2	NA	CASSLRGNYGYTF	TGTGCCAGCAGTTTAAGGGGAAACTATGGCTACACCTTC
NA	TRBV6-5	TRBJ2-7	TRBD2	CASSPGLAGAYEQYF	TGTGCCAGCAGTCCCGGACTAGCGGGCGCCTACGAGCAGTACTTC
NA	TRBV12-3/TRBV12-4	TRBJ2-7	NA	CASKQRYEQYF	TGTGCCAGCAAACAGAGATACGAGCAGTACTTC
few	TRBV19	TRBJ1-3	NA	CASNQEASSGNTIYF	TGTGCCAGTAATCAAGAGGCCAGCTCTGGAAACACCATATATTTT
NA	TRBV4-2	TRBJ1-1	NA	CASSQDRNRLNTEAFF	TGTGCCAGCAGCCAAGATCGAAACAGATTGAACACTGAAGCTTTCTTT